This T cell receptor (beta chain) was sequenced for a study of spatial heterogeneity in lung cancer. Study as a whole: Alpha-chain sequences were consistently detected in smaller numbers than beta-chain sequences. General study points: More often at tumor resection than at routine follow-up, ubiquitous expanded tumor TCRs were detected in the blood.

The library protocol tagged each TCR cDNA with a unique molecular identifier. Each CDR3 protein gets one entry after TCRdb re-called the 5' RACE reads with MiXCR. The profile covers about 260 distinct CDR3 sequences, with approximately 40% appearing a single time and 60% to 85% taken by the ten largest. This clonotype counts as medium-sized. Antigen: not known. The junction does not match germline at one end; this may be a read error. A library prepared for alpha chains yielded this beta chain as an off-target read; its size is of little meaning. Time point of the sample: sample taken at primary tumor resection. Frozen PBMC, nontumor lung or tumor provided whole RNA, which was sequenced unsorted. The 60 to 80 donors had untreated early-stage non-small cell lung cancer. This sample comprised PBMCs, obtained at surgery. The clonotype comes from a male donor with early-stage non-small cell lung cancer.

The CDR3 region has the DNA TGCAGCGCCGGTGGGGGACAGGGGTCGGTCTTT. Translated, it gives CSAGGGQGSVF. The chain joins TRBV29-1 to TRBJ1-1; 10 bases agree with TRBD1. The CDR3 length is 11 residues. Germline V lookup: CDR1 SQVTM, CDR2 ANQGSEA.